This paragraph reports one T cell receptor (beta chain). Blood CD8+ and CD4+ T cells underwent high-throughput TCR beta sequencing. The CD8+ and CD4+ T cells were negatively isolated, with the TEMRA cells enriched by FACS. The V end lost 3 bases, the J end lost 6 bases, and 9 bases lay between the germline ends. Germline assignment: CDR1 DFQATT and CDR2 SNEGSKA (reference sequence). This CDR3 is built from 12 residues. These data belong to a study of CD8 T cells in Susac syndrome. cDNA came from roughly 0.53 to 1 ug RNA primed by random hexamers. TCR beta CDR3 was amplified by immunoSEQ covering 54 Vbeta and 13 Jbeta. TCRdb processed the immunoSEQ multiplex PCR reads anew with MiXCR; each CDR3 protein has one entry. The sample includes a few hundred thousand distinct CDR3 sequences, about 95% seen only once; the top ten take 0.07% to 0.095%.

The J gene is TRBJ1-5, the V gene TRBV20-1; no clear D. The receptor was isolated from a human donor with multiple sclerosis. The sample comprised CD4+ T cells from PBMCs. The CDR3 spells CSASLVGQPQHF. The CDR3 DNA reads as TGCAGTGCTAGTTTGGTCGGTCAGCCCCAGCATTTT.